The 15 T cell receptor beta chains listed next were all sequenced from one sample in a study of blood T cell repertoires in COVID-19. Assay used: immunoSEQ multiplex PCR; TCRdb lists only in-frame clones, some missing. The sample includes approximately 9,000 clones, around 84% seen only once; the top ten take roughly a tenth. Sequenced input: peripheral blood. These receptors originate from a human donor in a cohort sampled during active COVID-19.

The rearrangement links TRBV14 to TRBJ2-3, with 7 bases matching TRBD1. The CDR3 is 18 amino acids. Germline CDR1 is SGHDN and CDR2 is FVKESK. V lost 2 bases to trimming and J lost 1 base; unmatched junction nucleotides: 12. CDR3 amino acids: CASSQRSPWDSRTDTQYF. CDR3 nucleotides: TGTGCCAGCAGCCAAAGGAGTCCCTGGGACAGCCGCACAGATACGCAGTATTTT.

The CDR3 loop reads CASSPRGEKLFF. In DNA form, the CDR3 reads TGTGCCAGCAGCCCGCGGGGGGAAAAACTGTTTTTT. The chain recombines TRBV6-6 with TRBJ1-4, with D perhaps matching TRBD1 (5 bases). Germline V gene sequence: CDR1 MNHNY, CDR2 SVGAGI (reference sequence). The CDR3 consists of 12 residues. V was trimmed by 6 bases and J by 8 bases, leaving 10 bases between them.

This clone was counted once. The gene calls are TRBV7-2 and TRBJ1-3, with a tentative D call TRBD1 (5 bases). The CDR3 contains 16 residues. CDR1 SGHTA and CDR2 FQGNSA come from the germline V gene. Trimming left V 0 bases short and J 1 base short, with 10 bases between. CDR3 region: CASSLAPGTSGNTIYF. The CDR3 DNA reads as TGTGCCAGCAGCTTAGCCCCAGGGACTTCTGGAAACACCATATATTTT.

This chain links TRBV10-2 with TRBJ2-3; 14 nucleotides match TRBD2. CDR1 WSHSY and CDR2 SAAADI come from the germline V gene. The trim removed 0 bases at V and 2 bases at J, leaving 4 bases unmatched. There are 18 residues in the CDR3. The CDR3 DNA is TGCGCCAGCAGTGAGTCGAAGACTAGCGGGGGGGCCACAGATACGCAGTATTTT. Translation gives CASSESKTSGGATDTQYF.

Here the CDR3 reads CASSLTSGRADTQYF. CDR3 DNA sequence: TGTGCCAGCAGTCTAACTAGCGGGAGGGCAGATACGCAGTATTTT. The chain combines TRBV2 with TRBJ2-3, with 13 nucleotides matching TRBD2. The CDR3 is made up of 15 amino acids. With V trimmed by 5 bases and J by 4 bases, 3 bases remained unmatched. Germline V gene sequence: CDR1 SNHLY, CDR2 FYNNEI.

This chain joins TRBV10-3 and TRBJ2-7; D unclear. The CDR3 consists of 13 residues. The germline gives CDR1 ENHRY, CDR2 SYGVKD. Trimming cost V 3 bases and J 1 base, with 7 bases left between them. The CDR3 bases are TGTGCCATCAGTGATCAGATATCCTACGAGCAGTACTTC. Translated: CAISDQISYEQYF.

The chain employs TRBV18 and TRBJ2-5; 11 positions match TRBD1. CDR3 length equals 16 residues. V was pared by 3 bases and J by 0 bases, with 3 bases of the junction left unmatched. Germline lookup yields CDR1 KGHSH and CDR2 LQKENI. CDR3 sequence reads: CASSPGTGGYQETQYF. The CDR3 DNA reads TGTGCCAGCTCACCTGGGACAGGGGGGTACCAAGAGACCCAGTACTTC.

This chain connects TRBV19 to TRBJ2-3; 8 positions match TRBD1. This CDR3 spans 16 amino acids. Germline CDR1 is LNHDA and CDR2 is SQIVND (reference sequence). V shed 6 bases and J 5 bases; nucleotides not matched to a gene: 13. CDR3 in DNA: TGTGCCAGTAGGCCACAACAGGGGGTCGGGGAAGATACGCAGTATTTT. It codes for CASRPQQGVGEDTQYF.

The CDR3 DNA reads as TGTGCCAGCAGTTACACGACAGGGGGCTTAGAAAAACTGTTTTTT. Encoded protein: CASSYTTGGLEKLFF. This sequence joins TRBV6-2 or TRBV6-3 and TRBJ1-4; 10 bases match TRBD1. This CDR3 has 15 amino acids. Germline V CDR1 and CDR2: MNHEY, SVGEGT. Trimming removed 2 bases from V and 8 bases from J; junction bases left unmatched: 5.

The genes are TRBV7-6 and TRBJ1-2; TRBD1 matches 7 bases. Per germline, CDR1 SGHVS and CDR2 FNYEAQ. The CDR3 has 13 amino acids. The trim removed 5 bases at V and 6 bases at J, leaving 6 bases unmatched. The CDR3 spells CASSPDRDHGYTF. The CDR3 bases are TGTGCCAGCAGCCCTGACAGGGATCATGGCTACACCTTC.

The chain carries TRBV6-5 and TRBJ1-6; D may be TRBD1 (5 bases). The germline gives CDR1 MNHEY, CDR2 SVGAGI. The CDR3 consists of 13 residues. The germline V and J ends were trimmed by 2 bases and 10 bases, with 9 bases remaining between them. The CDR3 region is CASSYRGESPLHF. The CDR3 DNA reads TGTGCCAGCAGTTACCGGGGGGAGTCACCCCTCCACTTT.

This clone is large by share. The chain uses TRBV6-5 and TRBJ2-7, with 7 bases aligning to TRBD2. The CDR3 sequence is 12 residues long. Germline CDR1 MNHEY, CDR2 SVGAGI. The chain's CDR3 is CGSGDWSYEQYF. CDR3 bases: TGTGGAAGCGGGGACTGGTCCTACGAGCAGTACTTC.

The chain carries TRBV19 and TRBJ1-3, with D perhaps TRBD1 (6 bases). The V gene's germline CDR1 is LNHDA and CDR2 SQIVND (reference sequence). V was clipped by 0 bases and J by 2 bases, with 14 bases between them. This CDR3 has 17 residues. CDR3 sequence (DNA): TGTGCCAGTAGTATAGATCCCGGCAGGGGCGCTGGAAACACCATATATTTT. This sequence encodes CASSIDPGRGAGNTIYF.

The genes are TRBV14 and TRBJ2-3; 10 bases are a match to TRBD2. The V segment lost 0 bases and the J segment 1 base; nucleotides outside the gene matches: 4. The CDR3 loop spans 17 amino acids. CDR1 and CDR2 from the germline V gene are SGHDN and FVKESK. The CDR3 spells CASSQDYTSGGTDTQYF. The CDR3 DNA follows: TGTGCCAGCAGCCAAGATTATACTAGCGGGGGCACAGATACGCAGTATTTT.

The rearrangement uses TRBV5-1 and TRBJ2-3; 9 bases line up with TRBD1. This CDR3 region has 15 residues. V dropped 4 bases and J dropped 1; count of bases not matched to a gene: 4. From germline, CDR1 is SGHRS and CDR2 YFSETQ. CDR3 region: CASSGGQGGTDTQYF. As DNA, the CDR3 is TGCGCCAGCAGCGGGGGACAGGGTGGCACAGATACGCAGTATTTT.